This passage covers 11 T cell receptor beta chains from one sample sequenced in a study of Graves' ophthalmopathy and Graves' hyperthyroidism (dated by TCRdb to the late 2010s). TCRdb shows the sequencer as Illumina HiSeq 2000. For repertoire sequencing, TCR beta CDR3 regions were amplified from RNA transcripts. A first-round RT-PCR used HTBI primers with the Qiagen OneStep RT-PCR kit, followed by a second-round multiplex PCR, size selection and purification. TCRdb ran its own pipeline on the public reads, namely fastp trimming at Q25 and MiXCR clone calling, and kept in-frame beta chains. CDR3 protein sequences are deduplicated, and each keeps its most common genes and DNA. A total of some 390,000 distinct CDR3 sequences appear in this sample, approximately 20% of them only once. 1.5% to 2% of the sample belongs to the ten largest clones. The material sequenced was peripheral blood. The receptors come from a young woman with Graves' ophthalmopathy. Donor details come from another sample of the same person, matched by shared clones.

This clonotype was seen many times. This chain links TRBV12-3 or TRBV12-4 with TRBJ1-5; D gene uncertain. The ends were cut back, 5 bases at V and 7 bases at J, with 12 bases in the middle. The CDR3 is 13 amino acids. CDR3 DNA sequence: TGTGCCAGCAGTCCGGATTTGGGGCAGCCCCAGCATTTT. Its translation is CASSPDLGQPQHF.

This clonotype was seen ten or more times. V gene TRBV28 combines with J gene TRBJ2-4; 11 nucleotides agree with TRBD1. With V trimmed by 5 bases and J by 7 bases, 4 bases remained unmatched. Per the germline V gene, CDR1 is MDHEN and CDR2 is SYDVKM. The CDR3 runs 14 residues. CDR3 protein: CASSGRDRGNIQYF. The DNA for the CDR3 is TGTGCCAGCAGTGGCCGGGACAGGGGGAACATTCAGTACTTC.

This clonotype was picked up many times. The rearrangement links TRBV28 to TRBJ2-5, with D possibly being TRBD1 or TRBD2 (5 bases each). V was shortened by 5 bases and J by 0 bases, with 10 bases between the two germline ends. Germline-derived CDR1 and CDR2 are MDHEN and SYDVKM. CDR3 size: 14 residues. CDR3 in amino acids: CASSMGRNQETQYF. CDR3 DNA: TGTGCCAGCAGTATGGGACGGAACCAAGAGACCCAGTACTTC.

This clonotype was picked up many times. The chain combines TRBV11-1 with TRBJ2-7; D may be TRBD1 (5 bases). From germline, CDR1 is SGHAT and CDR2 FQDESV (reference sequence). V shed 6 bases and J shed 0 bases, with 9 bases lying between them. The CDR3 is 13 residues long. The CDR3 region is CASRQESSYEQYF. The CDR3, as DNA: TGTGCCAGCAGACAGGAGTCCTCCTACGAGCAGTACTTC.

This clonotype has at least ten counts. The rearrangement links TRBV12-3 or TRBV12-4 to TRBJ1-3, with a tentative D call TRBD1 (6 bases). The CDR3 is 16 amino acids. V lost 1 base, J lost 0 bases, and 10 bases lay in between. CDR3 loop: CASSLGGLISGNTIYF. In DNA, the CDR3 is TGTGCCAGCAGTTTAGGGGGGCTCATCTCTGGAAACACCATATATTTT.

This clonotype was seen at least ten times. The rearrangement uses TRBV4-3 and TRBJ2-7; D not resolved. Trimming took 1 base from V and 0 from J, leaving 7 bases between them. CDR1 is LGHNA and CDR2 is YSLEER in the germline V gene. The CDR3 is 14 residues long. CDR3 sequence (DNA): TGCGCCAGCAGCCAAGGCCCTATCTCCTACGAGCAGTACTTC. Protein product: CASSQGPISYEQYF.

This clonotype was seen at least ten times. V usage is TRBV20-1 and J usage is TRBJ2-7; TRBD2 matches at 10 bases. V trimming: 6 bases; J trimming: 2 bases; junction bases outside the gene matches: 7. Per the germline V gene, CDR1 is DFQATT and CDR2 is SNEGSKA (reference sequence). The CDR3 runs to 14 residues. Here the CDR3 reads CSALGTSDTYEQYF. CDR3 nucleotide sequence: TGCAGTGCCCTAGGGACTAGCGACACCTACGAGCAGTACTTC.

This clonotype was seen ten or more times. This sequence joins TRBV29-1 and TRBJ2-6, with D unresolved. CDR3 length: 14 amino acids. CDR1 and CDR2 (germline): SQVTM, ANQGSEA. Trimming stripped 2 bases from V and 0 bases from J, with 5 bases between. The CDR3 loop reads CSVESVSGANVLTF. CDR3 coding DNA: TGCAGCGTTGAATCTGTCTCTGGGGCCAACGTCCTGACTTTC.

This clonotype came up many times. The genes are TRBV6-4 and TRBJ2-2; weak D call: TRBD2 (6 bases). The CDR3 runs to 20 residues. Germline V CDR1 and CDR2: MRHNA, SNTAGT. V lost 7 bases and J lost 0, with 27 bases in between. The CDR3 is CASTLTLLFPGEANTGELFF. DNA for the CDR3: TGTGCCAGCACTCTTACACTCCTATTCCCGGGGGAAGCGAACACCGGGGAGCTGTTTTTT.

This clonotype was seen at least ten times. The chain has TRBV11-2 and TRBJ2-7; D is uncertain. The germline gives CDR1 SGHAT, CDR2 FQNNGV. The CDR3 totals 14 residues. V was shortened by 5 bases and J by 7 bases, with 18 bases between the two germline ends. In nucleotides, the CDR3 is TGTGCCAGCAGCCAAAACGCCGCAGGAGTTGAGCAGTACTTC. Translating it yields CASSQNAAGVEQYF.

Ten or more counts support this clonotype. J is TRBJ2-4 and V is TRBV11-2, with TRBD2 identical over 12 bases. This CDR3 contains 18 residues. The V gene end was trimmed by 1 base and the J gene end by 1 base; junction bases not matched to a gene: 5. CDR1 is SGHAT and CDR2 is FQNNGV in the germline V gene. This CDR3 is CASSLGTSGGRAKNIQYF. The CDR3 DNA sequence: TGTGCCAGCAGCTTAGGAACTAGCGGGGGGAGGGCCAAAAACATTCAGTACTTC.